A selection of T cell receptor beta chains follows, all from one sample in a study of cytomegalovirus exposure and HLA in healthy donors. Assay used: immunoSEQ multiplex PCR; TCRdb lists only in-frame clones, some missing. The sample lists about 70,000 clones; just under 75% were seen once. The sequencing sample was made of PBMCs. The receptors stem from a human donor in good health. CDR3s include the opening cysteine and the closing phenylalanine or tryptophan. The order of the fields is V gene, clone size, D gene, J gene, CDR3 protein. A D gene is named only where the DNA matches it firmly. Expanded clones get a size class; other rows say once, few or many, or leave the size out.

TRBV30	.	TRBD1	TRBJ1-2	CAWSPDRGFNGYTF
TRBV9	.	.	TRBJ2-5	CASSVDGSGETQYF
TRBV7-9	.	.	TRBJ2-2	CASTPGSTRTGELFF
TRBV7-2	.	.	TRBJ1-2	CASSLGENGYTF
TRBV1	once	.	TRBJ2-1	CTSSSLGPGGENEQFF
TRBV5-1	.	TRBD1	TRBJ2-7	CASSAKQGISYEQYF
TRBV27	.	.	TRBJ2-6	CASRSSGANVLTF
TRBV30	.	.	TRBJ1-1	CAWSLQANTEAFF
TRBV5-1	many	.	TRBJ2-7	CASSLASLAHEQYF
TRBV7-8	.	TRBD1	TRBJ1-6	CASSFPGTGKFHSPLHF
TRBV7-2	.	.	TRBJ1-2	CASSLTAGYGYGYTF
TRBV4-1	few	TRBD1	TRBJ2-7	CASSQDRTGSNLPYEQYF
TRBV19	.	.	TRBJ1-1	CASSRPFFGEGGEAFF
TRBV7-3	.	TRBD2	TRBJ2-3	CASSLKGVTSGSTTDTQYF
TRBV7-9	.	TRBD2	TRBJ2-1	CASSLGLAGVVYNEQFF
TRBV11-2	.	TRBD2	TRBJ2-1	CASSLVAPGGRSYNEQFF
TRBV7-8	.	TRBD1	TRBJ2-2	CASSLDGQGQGELFF
TRBV15	.	TRBD1	TRBJ1-2	CATSKGGTGNYGYTF
TRBV9	.	.	TRBJ2-3	CASSRGTITDTQYF
TRBV4-1	.	TRBD1	TRBJ2-7	CASSHPDRAYEQYF
TRBV4-1	.	TRBD2	TRBJ2-1	CASRSGSAYNEQFF
TRBV7-6	.	TRBD2	TRBJ2-1	CASSSLSGTTYNEQFF
TRBV5-1	.	.	TRBJ1-4	CASSVPGGNEKLFF
TRBV7-9	.	TRBD1	TRBJ1-2	CASSLGTGNGYTF
TRBV4-2	few	.	TRBJ2-7	CASSQVDTTYEQYF
TRBV5-4	.	TRBD2	TRBJ2-5	CASSLDASGYQETQYF
TRBV5-1	few	TRBD1	TRBJ1-1	CASSLGKGAFLMNTEAFF
TRBV10-1	.	TRBD2	TRBJ2-1	CASSESIASGYNEQFF